The rows below give T cell receptor beta chains drawn from one sample of a study of graft-versus-host responses after intestinal transplantation. These TCRs are of unknown antigen specificity. TCRdb's table, derived via immunoSEQ multiplex PCR, lists solely in-frame clones and lacks some. The repertoire holds 100,000 to 120,000 clones, over 85% seen once, with 0.4% to 0.55% in the top ten. The material was unstimulated CD8+ T cells sorted from spleen or lymph node cells, obtained before intestinal transplant. The receptors shown here come from a human donor who received an intestinal transplant. Both conserved end residues are trimmed from each CDR3. Fields, in order: V gene, D gene, CDR3 protein. D genes are given only for firm matches.

TRBV18 | NA | ASSPDAGAANYGYT
TRBV5-1 | NA | ASSLSDPGSYEQY
TRBV19 | NA | ASSIGNQPQH
TRBV16 | TRBD2 | ASSSSGRNNEQF
TRBV29-1 | NA | SATRGPKNIQY
TRBV27 | NA | ASSRPNTEAF
TRBV5-1 | NA | ASSVGPKIEKLF
TRBV2 | NA | ASRTTGQPQH
TRBV6-1 | TRBD1 | ASSARGQGLIYNEQF
TRBV30 | NA | AWSAGRTDTQY
TRBV9 | NA | ASSVGGLSYNEQF
TRBV11-2 | NA | ASSLKAGAEAF
TRBV27 | TRBD1 | ASSLQGALGEQY
TRBV27 | NA | ASSWGVTYEQY
TRBV14 | NA | ASSQDTPPREQF
TRBV7-7 | NA | ASSLIRDTGELF
TRBV6-7 | TRBD1 | ASNEGQAYEQY
TRBV27 | TRBD1 | ASSVDRGRYEQY
TRBV12-5 | NA | ASGLGRLTGIEQY
TRBV10-3 | TRBD1 | AISESPRQGAGELF
TRBV7-8 | NA | ASSSMDIPYEQY
TRBV2 | NA | ASSEPMSSYNEQF
TRBV4-1 | NA | ASSQEPPRNADTQY
TRBV7-2 | NA | ASSLPGTYEQY
TRBV9 | NA | ASSVSRGGEKTGELF
TRBV28 | TRBD1 | ASNQGAEEQY
TRBV7-2 | TRBD1 | ASSFRPPGTGERETQY
TRBV27 | TRBD2 | ASSTVSGTSGRDTQY
TRBV10-2 | NA | ASSVSRHNSNQPQH
TRBV27 | TRBD1 | ASSYRGYEQY
TRBV19 | NA | ASSTRTVNEQF
TRBV19 | TRBD1 | ASTPSPTGRTEAF
TRBV19 | TRBD1 | ASTPTGGLVNEQF
TRBV18 | TRBD1 | ASSPSDRGGSYEQY
TRBV6-5 | NA | ASSLGQFNEQF
TRBV27 | NA | ASSPTANYGYT
TRBV19 | TRBD2 | ASSSGGAYEQY
TRBV28 | NA | ASSFRPRRLGGEQY
TRBV7-9 | NA | ASDPGAGETQY
TRBV28 | TRBD2 | ASSPAGVGETQY
TRBV29-1 | NA | SVGRGYGYT
TRBV27 | TRBD1 | ASSPGTGIFEQY
TRBV9 | TRBD1 | ASSVEGAGANSPLH
TRBV6-6 | TRBD2 | ASSKAGGSYNEQF
TRBV7-9 | NA | ASSLQGEQY
TRBV19 | NA | ASSIRGRKANTDTQY
TRBV25-1 | NA | ASTLGGGGYT
TRBV10-1 | TRBD2 | ASSDEAGGTDTQY
TRBV29-1 | TRBD1 | SVEGARGRRDEQF
TRBV28 | NA | ASSYEGGYYEQY
TRBV7-3 | NA | ASSLGVGEAKGETQY
TRBV5-4 | TRBD2 | ASSVPAGAGETQY
TRBV7-9 | NA | ASSRPAVIYGYT
TRBV27 | NA | ASSTGDTQY
TRBV10-3 | NA | AISGAGEFYEQY
TRBV28 | TRBD2 | ASSPGLAGGDHNEQF
TRBV9 | NA | ASSGTDSGNTIY
TRBV19 | TRBD1 | ASSPWTGRPKNIQY
TRBV7-3 | TRBD2 | ASSLTSGSTDTQY
TRBV19 | TRBD2 | ASSIGLAGLASEQY